This TCR beta chain was identified in a study of breast tumors, draining lymph nodes, adjacent tissues. Axillary draining lymph nodes of breast cancer patients supplied the node samples. TCRdb reprocessed the multiplex PCR reads via MiXCR and lists one record per CDR3 protein. The sample includes around 140,000 distinct CDR3 sequences, around 24% of them seen just once. V lost 0 bases and J lost 1; bases outside the gene matches: 5. This CDR3 has 16 amino acids. Germline V lookup: CDR1 MGHRA, CDR2 YSYEKL. The sample holds many counts of this clonotype. The sequenced material came from axillary lymph node tissue. The sequence came from a female donor with breast cancer. Some clones in this sample may be carry-over from other donors' samples. The chain is built from TRBV4-1 and TRBJ2-7, with 8 positions matching TRBD1. CDR3 coding DNA: TGCGCCAGCAGCCAAGAAGGGACAGGACTATCCTACGAGCAGTACTTC. Protein: CASSQEGTGLSYEQYF.